The 19 T cell receptor beta chains given below trace back to one sample, sequenced in a study of a mutant IDH1 vaccine in newly diagnosed glioma. Noted time point: week 5, during vaccination. It was 300 ug of mutant IDH1 20-mer peptide that made up each vaccine dose, given with topical imiquimod. No antigen has been identified for these receptors. Only in-frame clones appear in the TCRdb table, and some are missing; sequencing was by immunoSEQ multiplex PCR. The sample lists roughly 34,000 clones, more than 55% occurring once. The specimen was PBMCs, collected from a glioma patient whose treatment included an IDH1 peptide vaccine. Source of these receptors: a young woman with glioma.

The gene calls are TRBV7-2 and TRBJ2-7; D unresolved. CDR1 SGHTA and CDR2 FQGNSA come from the germline V gene. The CDR3 extends over 14 amino acids. The V end lost 6 bases, the J end lost 0 bases, and 12 bases lay between the germline ends. The CDR3 reads CASREAGGSYEQYF. In nucleotides, the CDR3 is TGTGCCAGCAGGGAAGCAGGTGGCTCCTACGAGCAGTACTTC.

This clone was observed a few times. The V gene is TRBV5-6, the J gene TRBJ2-7, with 7 positions matching TRBD2. This CDR3 has 13 residues. The V segment lost 1 base and the J segment 12 bases; nucleotides outside the gene matches: 10. CDR1 is SGHDT, CDR2 YYEEEE, per germline. The CDR3: CASSLWGGDRAYF. In DNA, the CDR3 is TGTGCCAGCAGCTTGTGGGGGGGGGACCGGGCGTACTTC.

In this sample, this clone turned up once. The chain uses TRBV19 and TRBJ1-5; D not certain. The CDR3 runs 16 residues. V was shortened by 8 bases and J by 2 bases, with 19 bases between the two germline ends. The germline V gene encodes CDR1 LNHDA and CDR2 SQIVND (reference sequence). DNA of the CDR3: TGTGCCAGTCTCAAGGTCGGAATGGGTGGCAATCAGCCCCAGCATTTT. As protein: CASLKVGMGGNQPQHF.

The chain is built from TRBV30 and TRBJ2-7; D may be TRBD1 or TRBD2 (5 bases each). Germline CDR1 is GTSNPN and CDR2 is SVGIG (reference sequence). The CDR3 extends over 13 amino acids. Deletions cut 2 bases from V and 2 bases from J, with 10 bases between. The CDR3 spells CAWSTGPPYEQYF. For the CDR3, the DNA is TGTGCCTGGAGTACGGGACCGCCCTACGAGCAGTACTTC.

J is TRBJ1-5 and V is TRBV5-8; D perhaps matches TRBD1 (6 bases). V was cut by 0 bases and J by 4 bases, with 17 bases left in between. The CDR3 has 17 residues. Germline CDR1 reads SGHTS; CDR2 reads YDEGEE. CDR3 sequence reads: CASSLEGGRVANQPQHF. The CDR3 DNA reads as TGTGCCAGCAGCTTGGAAGGGGGGAGAGTTGCGAATCAGCCCCAGCATTTT. The full variable domain, its missing parts supplied by reference TRBV5-8 and TRBJ1-5, is EAGVTQSPTHLIKTRGQQATLRCSPISGHTSVYWYQQALGLGLQFLLWYDEGEERNRGNFPPRFSGRQFPNYSSELNVNALELEDSALYLCASSLEGGRVANQPQHFGDGTRLSIL.

The chain recombines TRBV28 with TRBJ2-1; D is perhaps TRBD2 (6 bases). There are 12 residues in the CDR3. V was pared by 2 bases and J by 9 bases, with 8 bases between. Germline CDR1 and CDR2: MDHEN and SYDVKM. CDR3 sequence: CASSLISGEQFF. CDR3 bases: TGTGCCAGCAGTTTAATTAGCGGTGAGCAGTTCTTC.

In this sample, this clone turned up a few times. The V and J genes are TRBV30 and TRBJ1-5; TRBD1 might be the D (6 bases). The germline V gene encodes CDR1 GTSNPN and CDR2 SVGIG (reference sequence). The CDR3 has 13 residues. Deletions cut 1 base from V and 4 bases from J, with 8 bases between. For the CDR3, the DNA is TGTGCCTGGAGTGGGCAGGGGAATCAGCCCCAGCATTTT. This sequence encodes CAWSGQGNQPQHF.

The table lists this clone with a few counts. The gene calls are TRBV6-1 and TRBJ2-7, with D perhaps matching TRBD1 (6 bases). CDR3 length: 14 residues. V lost 3 bases, J lost 0 bases, and 9 bases lay in between. Per the germline V gene, CDR1 is MNHNS and CDR2 is SASEGT. The CDR3 spells CASSDRGTSYEQYF. CDR3 coding DNA: TGTGCCAGCAGTGACAGGGGAACCTCCTACGAGCAGTACTTC.

The chain joins TRBV4-1 to TRBJ1-5; no firm D call. This CDR3 has 15 residues. Trimming removed 4 bases at V and 0 bases at J, with 10 bases between. Germline V gene lookup returns CDR1 MGHRA and CDR2 YSYEKL. DNA of the CDR3: TGCGCCAGCAGCCTCAATCAAGATAGCAATCAGCCCCAGCATTTT. Its protein product is CASSLNQDSNQPQHF.

The J gene is TRBJ1-5, the V gene TRBV7-2, with D hard to call. Germline loops: CDR1 SGHTA, CDR2 FQGNSA. CDR3 length: 13 amino acids. V was pared by 5 bases and J by 11 bases, with 16 bases between. The CDR3 region is CASSPGQLGTQHF. The DNA for the CDR3 is TGTGCCAGCAGCCCGGGCCAACTCGGGACCCAGCATTTT.

Only one count was recorded for this clone. The chain joins TRBV11-2 to TRBJ2-6, with D perhaps matching TRBD1 or TRBD2 (5 bases each). The CDR3 extends over 14 amino acids. Germline V gives CDR1 SGHAT, CDR2 FQNNGV. The V and J ends lost 5 bases and 5 bases respectively, with 10 bases between them. The CDR3 region is CASSQGPWANVLTF. The CDR3 bases are TGTGCCAGCAGCCAGGGACCGTGGGCCAACGTCCTGACTTTC.

The rearrangement uses TRBV15 and TRBJ2-1, with D perhaps TRBD1 (5 bases). With 3 bases removed from V and 14 bases from J, the gap between germline ends came to 20 bases. The germline V gene has CDR1 LNHNV and CDR2 YYDKDF (reference sequence). This CDR3 spans 14 amino acids. CDR3 in amino acids: CATSSIAWGAPEFF. As DNA, the CDR3 is TGTGCCACCAGCAGTATCGCGTGGGGCGCCCCGGAGTTCTTC.

This rearrangement joins TRBV6-5 to TRBJ2-7, with D perhaps TRBD2 (6 bases). Trimming took off 5 bases at V and 0 bases at J, with 11 bases between the two ends. The germline CDR1 and CDR2 sequences are MNHEY and SVGAGI. The CDR3 loop spans 14 amino acids. The CDR3 DNA is TGTGCCAGCAGTCGGGGAGGAAGCTCCTACGAGCAGTACTTC. This gives the protein CASSRGGSSYEQYF.

This sequence joins TRBV19 and TRBJ2-2; D unresolved. Germline V lookup: CDR1 LNHDA, CDR2 SQIVND (reference sequence). The length of the CDR3 is 12 residues. V lost 3 bases and J lost 5, with 4 bases in between. CDR3 region: CASSIETGELFF. The CDR3, as DNA: TGTGCCAGTAGTATTGAGACCGGGGAGCTGTTTTTT. The variable domain in full, completed from reference TRBV19 and TRBJ2-2, reads DGGITQSPKYLFRKEGQNVTLSCEQNLNHDAMYWYRQDPGQGLRLIYYSQIVNDFQKGDIAEGYSVSREKKESFPLTVTSAQKNPTAFYLCASSIETGELFFGEGSRLTVL.

V usage is TRBV7-9 and J usage is TRBJ2-6; 7 nucleotides agree with TRBD2. In germline, CDR1 is SEHNR, CDR2 FQNEAQ (reference sequence). V gave up 3 bases and J gave up 10 bases; unmatched junction bases: 3. The length of the CDR3 is 13 residues. CDR3 amino acids: CASSLPGGNVLTF. The CDR3, as DNA: TGTGCCAGCAGCTTGCCGGGGGGAAACGTCCTGACTTTC.

The rearrangement links TRBV4-1 to TRBJ2-3, with D perhaps given as TRBD1 or TRBD2 (6 bases each). CDR1 and CDR2 (germline): MGHRA, YSYEKL. This CDR3 is 16 amino acids long. Between the trimmed V and J ends, which lost 0 bases and 4 bases, there was a span of 14 bases. CDR3 coding DNA: TGCGCCAGCAGCCAAGATCGGGGGCCGAGGTCAGATACGCAGTATTTT. This translates into CASSQDRGPRSDTQYF.

The CDR3 bases are TGTGCCAGTAGTATTCCGGGGGGCACCTACAATGAGCAGTTCTTC. Amino acids: CASSIPGGTYNEQFF. The V gene is TRBV19, the J gene TRBJ2-1, with D maybe TRBD2 (7 bases). Between the trimmed V and J ends, which lost 3 bases and 2 bases, there was a span of 11 bases. Germline-derived CDR1 and CDR2 are LNHDA and SQIVND (reference sequence). This CDR3 comprises 15 residues.

The chain recombines TRBV7-2 with TRBJ2-3; TRBD1 matches 7 bases. The CDR3 contains 15 residues. With V trimmed by 8 bases and J by 2 bases, 10 bases remained unmatched. CDR1 SGHTA and CDR2 FQGNSA come from the germline V gene. The CDR3, as DNA: TGTGCCAGCCGTCCAGGGGGACAGTTCACAGATACGCAGTATTTT. Amino acids: CASRPGGQFTDTQYF.

The chain carries TRBV4-2 and TRBJ2-2; D may be TRBD2 (6 bases). CDR3 length equals 17 residues. CDR1 and CDR2 from the germline V gene are LGHNA and YNFKEQ. V was pared by 0 bases and J by 8 bases, with 19 bases between. The CDR3 DNA reads TGTGCCAGCAGCCAAGAGCAGCTGCAAGCTGCGGGAGGGGAGCTGTTTTTT. Amino acid sequence: CASSQEQLQAAGGELFF.